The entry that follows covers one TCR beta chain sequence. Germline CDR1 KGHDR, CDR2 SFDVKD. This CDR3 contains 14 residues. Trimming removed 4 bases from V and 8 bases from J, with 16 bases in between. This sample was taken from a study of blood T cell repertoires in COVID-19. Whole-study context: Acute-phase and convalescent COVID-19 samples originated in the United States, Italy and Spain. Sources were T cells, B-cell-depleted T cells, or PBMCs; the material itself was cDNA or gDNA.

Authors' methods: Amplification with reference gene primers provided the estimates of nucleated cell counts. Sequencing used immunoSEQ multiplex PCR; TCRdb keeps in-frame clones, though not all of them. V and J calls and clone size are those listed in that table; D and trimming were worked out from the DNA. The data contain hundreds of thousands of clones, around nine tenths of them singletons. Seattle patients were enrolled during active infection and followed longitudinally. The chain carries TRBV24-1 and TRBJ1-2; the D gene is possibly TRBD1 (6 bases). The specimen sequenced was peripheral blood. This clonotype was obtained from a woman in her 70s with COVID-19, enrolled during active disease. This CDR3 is CATSDQGTTRGYTF. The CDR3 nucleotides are TGTGCCACCAGTGACCAAGGGACAACGAGGGGCTACACCTTC.